The next 30 T cell receptor beta chains were all read from a single sample in a study of somatic mutations in cytotoxic T cells in rheumatoid arthritis. This table comes from immunoSEQ multiplex PCR, and its TCRdb copy is limited to in-frame clones, with some not included. The sample contains 3,000 or so clones, 85% to 90% of which appear only once. The sequenced sample consisted of CD8+ T cells sorted from blood. Every receptor here comes from a woman aged 55 to 70 with rheumatoid arthritis.

The rearrangement uses TRBV7-9 and TRBJ1-2, with D possibly being TRBD1 (6 bases). The CDR3 totals 14 residues. The V gene's germline CDR1 is SEHNR and CDR2 FQNEAQ (reference sequence). Deletions cut 2 bases from V and 6 bases from J, with 13 bases between. The CDR3 DNA reads as TGTGCCAGCAGCTTACCCGGACAGCCGCATGGCTACACCTTC. Amino acids: CASSLPGQPHGYTF. The whole variable domain, filled in from reference TRBV7-9 and TRBJ1-2, reads DTGVSQNPRHKITKRGQNVTFRCDPISEHNRLYWYRQTLGQGPEFLTYFQNEAQLEKSRLLSDRFSAERPKGSFSTLEIQRTEQGDSAMYLCASSLPGQPHGYTFGSGTRLTVV.

The chain joins TRBV5-1 to TRBJ2-3; maybe TRBD2 (5 bases). The CDR3 has 15 amino acids. CDR1 SGHRS and CDR2 YFSETQ come from the germline V gene. V lost 0 bases, J lost 3 bases, and 11 bases lay in between. CDR3 DNA: TGCGCCAGCAGCTTGGCCGGAGGCCCTACAGATACGCAGTATTTT. This translates into CASSLAGGPTDTQYF.

This clone was detected a few times. Compared with germline, one end of the junction differs, possibly owing to a read error. The chain employs TRBV5-4 and TRBJ2-5, with TRBD2 matching over 8 bases. Germline-derived CDR1 and CDR2 are SGHNT and YYREEE (reference sequence). The CDR3 covers 15 residues. CDR3 in amino acids: CASSQTSGGQETQYF. The CDR3 nucleotides read TGCGCCAGCAGCCAAACCAGCGGGGGTCAAGAGACCCAGTACTTC.

The chain links TRBV7-9 to TRBJ2-1, with D unclear. Germline CDR1 and CDR2: SEHNR and FQNEAQ (reference sequence). CDR3 length: 12 amino acids. Trimming removed 6 bases from V and 6 bases from J, with 9 bases in between. The CDR3 coding sequence is TGTGCCAGCAGTTATCCTTCCAATGAGCAGTTCTTC. Amino acid sequence: CASSYPSNEQFF.

The chain is built from TRBV28 and TRBJ2-5; D perhaps matches TRBD1 (6 bases). The CDR3 loop spans 14 amino acids. Germline V lookup: CDR1 MDHEN, CDR2 SYDVKM. With 5 bases removed from V and 2 bases from J, the gap between germline ends came to 12 bases. The CDR3 DNA reads as TGTGCCAGCAGTATAGGGGGACCACAAGAGACCCAGTACTTC. Amino acids: CASSIGGPQETQYF.

The chain couples TRBV11-3 to TRBJ2-1; 12 bases agree with TRBD2. CDR1 and CDR2 from the germline V gene are SGHNT and YENEEA. This CDR3 comprises 15 residues. Trimming took 5 bases from V and 7 from J; bases not matched to a gene: 6. CDR3: CASSMTSGSLNEQFF. The CDR3 coding sequence is TGTGCCAGCAGCATGACTAGCGGGAGTCTAAATGAGCAGTTCTTC.

About this clone itself: Within the sample, other DNA sequences also encode this same CDR3. The chain has TRBV30 and TRBJ1-5, with 8 nucleotides matching TRBD1. CDR1 is GTSNPN and CDR2 is SVGIG in the germline V gene (reference sequence). V dropped 3 bases and J dropped 7; count of bases not matched to a gene: 8. The CDR3 is 14 amino acids. CDR3 region: CAWRRQGFPQPQHF. The CDR3 DNA reads as TGTGCCTGGAGGAGACAGGGGTTTCCCCAGCCCCAGCATTTT.

Of note for this clone: Its ends do not fully match the called genes, so a read error is possible. Other nucleotide sequences in the sample specify the same CDR3. The chain links TRBV6-5 to TRBJ1-6; maybe TRBD1 (5 bases). There are 16 residues in the CDR3. Germline assignment: CDR1 MNHEY and CDR2 SVGAGI. The CDR3 region is CASSSGLETYNSPLHF. The CDR3 DNA reads as TGTGCCAGCAGTTCAGGGCTAGAAACCTATAATTCCCCCCTCCACTTT.

DNA of the CDR3: TGCAGCGTTGAAGATCCTGACAGCGGGGCCTACGAGCAGTACTTC. It specifies CSVEDPDSGAYEQYF. V usage is TRBV29-1 and J usage is TRBJ2-7; 7 bases are a match to TRBD2. The trim removed 0 bases at V and 2 bases at J, leaving 7 bases unmatched. From germline, CDR1 is SQVTM and CDR2 ANQGSEA. The CDR3 totals 15 residues.

V usage is TRBV6-5 and J usage is TRBJ2-1; tentative D call: TRBD2 (5 bases). The CDR3 has 13 residues. Germline V gene data show CDR1 as MNHEY and CDR2 as SVGAGI. Trimming shortened V by 6 bases and J by 6 bases, and 12 bases separated the two germline ends. CDR3 region: CASSFYEGNEQFF. CDR3 coding DNA: TGTGCCAGCAGCTTTTACGAGGGCAATGAGCAGTTCTTC.

The chain recombines TRBV7-2 with TRBJ2-3; TRBD2 matches 7 bases. The V segment lost 5 bases and the J segment 5 bases; nucleotides outside the gene matches: 10. Germline assignment: CDR1 SGHTA and CDR2 FQGNSA. This CDR3 spans 15 amino acids. The CDR3 here is CASSPSGGTGDTQYF. CDR3 nucleotide sequence: TGTGCCAGCAGCCCCTCCGGGGGGACGGGAGATACGCAGTATTTT.

This sequence joins TRBV23-1 and TRBJ1-5, with a tentative D call TRBD1 (5 bases). TRBV23-1 is an open reading frame, and its role is uncertain. The V end lost 7 bases, the J end lost 5 bases, and 15 bases lay between the germline ends. The CDR3 loop spans 14 amino acids. CDR3: CASIAGKGDQPQHF. As DNA, the CDR3 is TGCGCCAGCATCGCGGGGAAAGGGGATCAGCCCCAGCATTTT.

DNA for the CDR3: TGTGCCAGCACCGGACTAGCGGGGAACACCGGGGAGCTGTTTTTT. Amino acids: CASTGLAGNTGELFF. The rearrangement joins TRBV7-9 to TRBJ2-2; TRBD2 aligns across 11 bases. The CDR3 spans 15 residues. Trimming at V came to 7 bases and at J to 1 base, leaving 2 bases not matched to a gene. Germline loops: CDR1 SEHNR, CDR2 FQNEAQ (reference sequence).

The count of this clone is one. J is TRBJ2-3 and V is TRBV5-1; 8 bases are shared with TRBD2. CDR1 SGHRS and CDR2 YFSETQ come from the germline V gene. Trimming took 4 bases from V and 3 from J; bases not matched to a gene: 10. The CDR3 has 16 residues. The CDR3 nucleotides read TGCGCCAGCAGCCTGCTCGGCGGGGGGCGGACAGATACGCAGTATTTT. It translates to CASSLLGGGRTDTQYF.

This rearrangement joins TRBV7-6 to TRBJ2-1; D unclear. V was shortened by 1 base and J by 0 bases, with 7 bases between the two germline ends. From germline, CDR1 is SGHVS and CDR2 FNYEAQ. The CDR3 is 15 amino acids. CDR3 sequence reads: CASSLVGGSYNEQFF. CDR3 DNA: TGTGCCAGCAGCTTAGTCGGCGGCTCCTACAATGAGCAGTTCTTC.

This clone has just a few counts. The chain combines TRBV10-2 with TRBJ2-7; possibly TRBD2 for D (6 bases). Looked up from germline, CDR1 is WSHSY and CDR2 is SAAADI. CDR3 length: 14 amino acids. Trimming stripped 3 bases from V and 3 bases from J, with 12 bases between. This CDR3 reads CASSETAGNYEQYF. The CDR3 DNA is TGCGCCAGCAGTGAAACAGCGGGTAACTACGAGCAGTACTTC.

The chain carries TRBV27 and TRBJ1-1, with D possibly being TRBD1 (5 bases). The germline CDR1 and CDR2 sequences are MNHEY and SMNVEV (reference sequence). CDR3 length: 11 amino acids. Deletions cut 6 bases from V and 8 bases from J, with 10 bases between. The CDR3 region is CASSKGVEAFF. CDR3 in DNA: TGTGCCAGCAGCAAAGGGGTAGAAGCTTTCTTT.

This clone was observed a single time. The gene calls are TRBV11-3 and TRBJ1-1, with a weak D call TRBD1 (6 bases). The CDR3 covers 13 residues. The V end lost 4 bases, the J end lost 4 bases, and 10 bases lay between the germline ends. Germline-derived CDR1 and CDR2 are SGHNT and YENEEA. The CDR3 loop reads CASSWGPGTEAFF. Here the CDR3 DNA reads TGTGCCAGCAGCTGGGGGCCGGGCACTGAAGCTTTCTTT.

This chain connects TRBV5-4 to TRBJ2-1; 9 bases align to TRBD2. CDR3 length equals 17 residues. With 2 bases clipped from V and 8 bases from J, the junction kept 14 bases outside the gene matches. Germline assignment: CDR1 SGHNT and CDR2 YYREEE (reference sequence). The CDR3 bases are TGTGCCAGCAGCTTTGAGTGGCGGGAGGGCCTTGCCCATGAGCAGTTCTTC. This codes for CASSFEWREGLAHEQFF.

The chain employs TRBV4-3 and TRBJ1-1; TRBD1 aligns across 7 bases. Germline CDR1 and CDR2: LGHNA and YSLEER. V gave up 4 bases and J gave up 0 bases; unmatched junction bases: 5. This CDR3 is 15 amino acids long. The CDR3 DNA reads TGCGCCAGCAGCCCGGGACAGCACTTGAACACTGAAGCTTTCTTT. This codes for CASSPGQHLNTEAFF.

The V call is TRBV13, the J call TRBJ1-1; D is perhaps TRBD1 (6 bases). Germline lookup yields CDR1 PRHDT and CDR2 FYEKMQ (reference sequence). CDR3 length: 16 amino acids. Trimming cost V 4 bases and J 6 bases, with 21 bases left between them. CDR3 DNA: TGTGCCAGCAGCTCCGCCAAGGACAGAGGGAGGGCTGAAGCTTTCTTT. Translated, it gives CASSSAKDRGRAEAFF.

To note about this clone: Just one base apart from a much larger clone, this may be a read error. Here the CDR3 DNA reads TGCGCCAGCAGCCAAGATACGGGGGGCGCCAACTATGGCTACCCCTTC. Its translation is CASSQDTGGANYGYPF. The chain is built from TRBV4-3 and TRBJ1-2; tentatively, D is TRBD1 (6 bases). CDR3 length equals 16 residues. Germline CDR1 LGHNA, CDR2 YSLEER.

The chain has TRBV6-1 and TRBJ2-1, with TRBD2 identical over 9 bases. This CDR3 has 15 amino acids. V gave up 1 base and J gave up 5 bases; unmatched junction bases: 3. Germline CDR1 and CDR2: MNHNS and SASEGT. The CDR3 DNA reads TGTGCCAGCAGTGAAGGACTAGCGGTCAACAATGAGCAGTTCTTC. Residues: CASSEGLAVNNEQFF.

The rearrangement joins TRBV6-5 to TRBJ2-7, with unresolved D. Per the germline V gene, CDR1 is MNHEY and CDR2 is SVGAGI. Trimming left V 7 bases short and J 2 bases short, with 12 bases between. The CDR3 sequence is 13 residues long. CDR3 region: CASTSGAAYEQYF. The CDR3, as DNA: TGTGCCAGCACTTCCGGAGCAGCCTACGAGCAGTACTTC.

With respect to this clone: Other DNA sequences in this specimen translate into the identical CDR3. V usage is TRBV28 and J usage is TRBJ1-5, with 9 bases fitting TRBD1. CDR3 size: 15 residues. The germline CDR1 and CDR2 sequences are MDHEN and SYDVKM. V shed 3 bases and J 7 bases; nucleotides not matched to a gene: 7. CDR3 amino acids: CASSLGQGFRQPQHF. Here the CDR3 DNA reads TGTGCCAGCAGTTTGGGACAGGGTTTTCGCCAGCCCCAGCATTTT.

The chain recombines TRBV18 with TRBJ2-5; a weak D match, TRBD2 (6 bases). CDR1 is KGHSH and CDR2 is LQKENI in the germline V gene. The CDR3 is 14 residues long. V lost 3 bases and J lost 4, with 12 bases in between. The CDR3 DNA sequence: TGTGCCAGCTCACCGGGGGGTGCCCGAGAGACCCAGTACTTC. This translates into CASSPGGARETQYF. Drawing the rest from reference TRBV18 and TRBJ2-5, the complete variable domain is NAGVMQNPRHLVRRRGQEARLRCSPMKGHSHVYWYRQLPEEGLKFMVYLQKENIIDESGMPKERFSAEFPKEGPSILRIQQVVRGDSAAYFCASSPGGARETQYFGPGTRLLVL.

The rearrangement uses TRBV7-9 and TRBJ2-3, with D uncertain. The CDR3 loop spans 12 amino acids. V lost 0 bases, J lost 6 bases, and 4 bases lay in between. Germline values: CDR1 SEHNR, CDR2 FQNEAQ (reference sequence). The CDR3 region is CASSLASDTQYF. The CDR3 DNA reads TGTGCCAGCAGCTTAGCGTCGGATACGCAGTATTTT.

The chain uses TRBV4-1 and TRBJ2-7; the match to TRBD2 covers 8 bases. J lost 2 bases, V lost 2 bases, and 11 bases had no gene match. Germline-derived CDR1 and CDR2 are MGHRA and YSYEKL. This CDR3 has 17 residues. The CDR3 region has the DNA TGCGCCAGCAGCCAATCTCATGGCGGGGGGCCAACCTACGAGCAGTACTTC. Translation gives CASSQSHGGGPTYEQYF.

This chain joins TRBV11-3 and TRBJ2-1, with D perhaps matching TRBD1 (6 bases). This CDR3 contains 15 residues. The germline V gene has CDR1 SGHNT and CDR2 YENEEA. V was shortened by 5 bases and J by 2 bases, with 13 bases between the two germline ends. The CDR3 protein is CASSKQGETYNEQFF. CDR3 DNA: TGTGCCAGCAGCAAACAGGGCGAAACCTACAATGAGCAGTTCTTC.

The V call is TRBV6-5, the J call TRBJ1-1; 7 positions match TRBD1. The CDR3 loop spans 14 amino acids. CDR1 is MNHEY, CDR2 SVGAGI, per germline. Trimming at V came to 2 bases and at J to 6 bases, leaving 6 bases not matched to a gene. The CDR3 loop is CASSYAQGVAEAFF. The CDR3 nucleotides are TGTGCCAGCAGTTACGCGCAGGGGGTGGCTGAAGCTTTCTTT.